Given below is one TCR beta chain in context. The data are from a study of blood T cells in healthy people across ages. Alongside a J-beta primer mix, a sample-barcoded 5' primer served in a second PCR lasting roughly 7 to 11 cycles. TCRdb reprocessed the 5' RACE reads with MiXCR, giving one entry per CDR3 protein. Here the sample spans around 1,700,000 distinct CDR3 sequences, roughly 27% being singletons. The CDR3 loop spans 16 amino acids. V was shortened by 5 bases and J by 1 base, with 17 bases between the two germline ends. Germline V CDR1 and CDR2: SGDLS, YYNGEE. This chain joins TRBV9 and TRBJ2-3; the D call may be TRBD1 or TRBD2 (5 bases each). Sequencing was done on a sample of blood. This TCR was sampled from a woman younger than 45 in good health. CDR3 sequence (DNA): TGTGCCAGCAGTGAAGCTGGGACGGTGCGCACAGATACGCAGTATTTT. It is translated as CASSEAGTVRTDTQYF.